One sample yielded the 26 T cell receptor beta chains listed below, sequenced in a study of blood T cells in healthy people across ages. The authors ran a second PCR of 7 to 11 cycles using a sample-barcoded 5' primer and a J-beta primer mix. TCRdb re-called the 5' RACE reads through MiXCR, storing one row per CDR3 protein. The sample has about 970,000 distinct CDR3 sequences; around 54% are singletons. The sample was blood. These receptors all come from a woman aged 60-70 years in good health.

This chain uses TRBV5-8 with TRBJ2-1; D possibly matches TRBD1 or TRBD2 (6 bases each). CDR3 size: 13 residues. The ends were cut back, 1 base at V and 9 bases at J, with 11 bases in the middle. Germline assignment: CDR1 SGHTS and CDR2 YDEGEE. CDR3 residues: CASSLFRGGEQFF. The CDR3 DNA is TGTGCCAGCAGCTTGTTCAGGGGAGGTGAGCAGTTCTTC.

The V gene is TRBV12-3 or TRBV12-4, the J gene TRBJ2-5; 8 bases line up with TRBD2. Trimming removed 3 bases from V and 4 bases from J; junction bases left unmatched: 7. The CDR3 runs 15 residues. For the CDR3, the DNA is TGTGCCAGCAGTTTCCCAGGGCTAGCGGGAGAGACCCAGTACTTC. Translation gives CASSFPGLAGETQYF.

This clonotype was seen once. V usage is TRBV12-3 or TRBV12-4 and J usage is TRBJ2-4; 8 bases match TRBD2. The CDR3 has 17 residues. The trim removed 5 bases at V and 1 base at J, leaving 10 bases unmatched. The CDR3 DNA is TGTGCCAGCAGTCCCGGGGGGGGACCTCGTGCCAAAAACATTCAGTACTTC. It yields the protein CASSPGGGPRAKNIQYF.

CDR3 protein: CSPQGDKGEQYF. The CDR3 region has the DNA TGCAGCCCACAAGGGGACAAGGGCGAGCAGTACTTC. This chain links TRBV20-1 with TRBJ2-5, with D perhaps matching TRBD1 (6 bases). The J call could be wrong; TRBJ2-7 is a better fit for the DNA end. The germline V gene encodes CDR1 DFQATT and CDR2 SNEGSKA (reference sequence). CDR3 size: 12 residues.

This clonotype came up a few times. The chain is built from TRBV28 and TRBJ2-5, with 12 bases that match TRBD2. Germline trimming cut 1 base from V and 4 bases from J; bases unmatched to any gene: 4. Germline lookup yields CDR1 MDHEN and CDR2 SYDVKM. The CDR3 runs 16 residues. The CDR3 protein is CASSLFLAGGRETQYF. CDR3 coding DNA: TGTGCCAGCAGTTTATTTCTAGCGGGAGGGAGAGAGACCCAGTACTTC.

The sample holds a few counts of this clonotype. This chain connects TRBV20-1 to TRBJ2-1, with no clear D. Germline V lookup: CDR1 DFQATT, CDR2 SNEGSKA (reference sequence). The CDR3 extends over 15 amino acids. V dropped 5 bases and J dropped 0 bases, with 14 bases sitting between them. CDR3 DNA: TGCAGTGCTGCAGACCCAAAACGCTCCTACAATGAGCAGTTCTTC. Protein product: CSAADPKRSYNEQFF.

V and J are TRBV18 and TRBJ2-3; D remains unclear. CDR3 length: 15 amino acids. Germline lookup yields CDR1 KGHSH and CDR2 LQKENI. The germline V and J ends were trimmed by 3 bases and 3 bases, with 13 bases remaining between them. Here the CDR3 DNA reads TGTGCCAGCTCACCGAATACCTGGGTAACAGATACGCAGTATTTT. It translates to CASSPNTWVTDTQYF.

The CDR3 protein is CASSYAGTSGFYEQYF. The CDR3 DNA reads TGTGCCAGCAGCTACGCCGGGACTAGCGGGTTCTACGAGCAGTACTTC. The chain uses TRBV6-2 or TRBV6-3 and TRBJ2-7; TRBD2 matches at 12 bases. V lost 6 bases, J lost 3 bases, and 9 bases stayed unmatched. The germline V gene encodes CDR1 MNHEY and CDR2 SVGEGT. The CDR3 spans 16 residues.

The chain employs TRBV5-6 and TRBJ2-7; D not resolved. The J call may be mistaken, given a closer DNA end match to TRBJ2-5. The CDR3 loop spans 14 amino acids. Germline V gives CDR1 SGHDT, CDR2 YYEEEE. The CDR3 DNA reads TGTGCCAGCAGCTTGTATTTTAATCGGGAGACCCAGTACTTC. Translation: CASSLYFNRETQYF.

The chain employs TRBV29-1 and TRBJ2-2; TRBD1 matches at 11 bases. The CDR3 is made up of 15 amino acids. Looked up from germline, CDR1 is SQVTM and CDR2 is ANQGSEA. V shed 3 bases, J shed 5 bases, and the junction held 5 bases outside the gene matches. DNA of the CDR3: TGCAGCGTTGACCCCGGGACAGGGGGTACCGGGGAGCTGTTTTTT. Residues: CSVDPGTGGTGELFF.

The rearrangement joins TRBV6-6 to TRBJ2-5; possible D gene TRBD2, 6 bases. CDR1 is MNHNY, CDR2 SVGAGI, per germline (reference sequence). Trimming removed 5 bases from V and 5 bases from J, with 12 bases in between. The length of the CDR3 is 13 residues. This CDR3 is CASSDKGGETQYF. In nucleotides, the CDR3 is TGTGCCAGCAGTGACAAGGGAGGCGAGACCCAGTACTTC.

The chain uses TRBV30 and TRBJ2-5; D may be TRBD2 (6 bases). Germline V CDR1 and CDR2: GTSNPN, SVGIG (reference sequence). V was trimmed by 5 bases and J by 1 base, leaving 11 bases between them. The CDR3 covers 13 residues. CDR3 region: CAWADYSQETQYF. As DNA, the CDR3 is TGTGCCTGGGCGGACTATTCCCAAGAGACCCAGTACTTC.

V and J are TRBV12-3 or TRBV12-4 and TRBJ2-3; TRBD1 matches 7 bases. This CDR3 is 14 amino acids long. J lost 0 bases, V lost 7 bases, and 4 bases had no gene match. CDR3 region: CASTRDRSTDTQYF. CDR3 nucleotides: TGTGCCAGCACCCGGGACAGAAGCACAGATACGCAGTATTTT.

There are a few counts of this clonotype. The rearrangement joins TRBV20-1 to TRBJ2-7; 7 bases align to TRBD2. CDR1 and CDR2 (germline): DFQATT, SNEGSKA (reference sequence). The CDR3 consists of 13 residues. V dropped 6 bases and J dropped 5; count of bases not matched to a gene: 10. This chain's CDR3 is CSADTAGAHEQYF. The CDR3 DNA is TGCAGTGCCGACACGGCGGGAGCCCACGAGCAGTACTTC.

This chain links TRBV20-1 with TRBJ1-2; D gene unclear. The CDR3 runs 12 residues. V was shortened by 2 bases and J by 8 bases, with 12 bases between the two germline ends. Per the germline V gene, CDR1 is DFQATT and CDR2 is SNEGSKA (reference sequence). Written as DNA, the CDR3 is TGCAGTGCTAGACCCGGGGAAAGGGGCTACACCTTC. As protein: CSARPGERGYTF.

The CDR3 DNA reads as TGTGCCAGCAGCCGACACGCCTACGAGCAGTACTTC. It yields the protein CASSRHAYEQYF. The J gene is TRBJ2-7, the V gene TRBV3-1, with unresolved D. Per germline, CDR1 LGHDT and CDR2 YNNKEL (reference sequence). Between the trimmed V and J ends, which lost 4 bases and 2 bases, there was a span of 6 bases. CDR3 length equals 12 residues.

The table lists this clonotype with a few counts. V is TRBV20-1 and J is TRBJ2-6; D gene unclear. The germline V and J ends were trimmed by 3 bases and 1 base, with 7 bases remaining between them. This CDR3 is built from 14 residues. Per germline, CDR1 DFQATT and CDR2 SNEGSKA (reference sequence). The CDR3 nucleotides read TGCAGTGCTAGTCACGTGTCTGGGGCCAACGTCCTGACTTTC. Translated, it gives CSASHVSGANVLTF.

As to this clonotype: This may be a read error, as it is one base from a much larger clone. The chain carries TRBV4-2 and TRBJ2-3; D uncertain. The CDR3 has 13 amino acids. Trimming took 0 bases from V and 1 from J, leaving 2 bases between them. Looked up from germline, CDR1 is LGHNA and CDR2 is YNFKEQ. The CDR3 sequence is CASSQDRTDTQYF. CDR3 DNA: TGTGCCAGCAGCCAAGACCGCACAGATACGCAGTATTTT.

The V gene is TRBV6-5, the J gene TRBJ1-5, with D perhaps matching TRBD1 (5 bases). Germline CDR1 reads MNHEY; CDR2 reads SVGAGI. Trimming left V 6 bases short and J 5 bases short, with 11 bases between. There are 13 residues in the CDR3. The DNA of the CDR3 is TGTGCCAGCAGATCACAGGTAGATCAGCCCCAGCATTTT. Amino acids: CASRSQVDQPQHF.

The chain recombines TRBV20-1 with TRBJ2-1; TRBD2 aligns across 14 bases. Germline lookup yields CDR1 DFQATT and CDR2 SNEGSKA (reference sequence). The CDR3 sequence is 17 residues long. J was trimmed by 13 bases and V by 1 base; bases with no gene match: 15. The CDR3 reads CSARGGTSGRAPETQFF. CDR3 coding DNA: TGCAGTGCTAGAGGGGGGACTAGCGGGAGAGCCCCAGAGACCCAGTTCTTC.

CDR3 sequence: CASSFLGFNQPQHF. CDR3 nucleotide sequence: TGTGCCAGCAGCTTTCTTGGGTTCAATCAGCCCCAGCATTTT. The chain is built from TRBV11-2 and TRBJ1-5, with D unresolved. The V gene's germline CDR1 is SGHAT and CDR2 FQNNGV. The length of the CDR3 is 14 residues. The V end was cut by 3 bases, the J end by 3 bases, with 9 bases between.

This clonotype has more than one count but fewer than ten. This chain connects TRBV12-3 or TRBV12-4 to TRBJ2-7; no firm D call. V was trimmed by 3 bases and J by 5 bases, leaving 17 bases between them. The CDR3 is 15 residues long. The CDR3 sequence is CASSLVQYPIDEQYF. The CDR3 DNA is TGTGCCAGCAGTTTGGTACAGTACCCCATCGACGAGCAGTACTTC.

This chain uses TRBV20-1 with TRBJ2-3; TRBD2 matches at 11 bases. From germline, CDR1 is DFQATT and CDR2 SNEGSKA (reference sequence). The CDR3 totals 17 residues. The junction had 15 bases not matched to a gene; V was cut back by 2 bases and J by 8 bases. The DNA of the CDR3 is TGCAGTGCTAGAATAGCCGGGACTAGCGGCTTAGGTGGTACGCAGTATTTT. It encodes CSARIAGTSGLGGTQYF.

The rearrangement uses TRBV3-1 and TRBJ2-3; D is tentatively TRBD1 or TRBD2 (5 bases each). V gave up 1 base and J gave up 2 bases, with 10 bases separating them. The CDR3 is made up of 15 amino acids. The germline CDR1 and CDR2 sequences are LGHDT and YNNKEL (reference sequence). CDR3 residues: CASSQVGTHTDTQYF. The DNA of the CDR3 is TGTGCCAGCAGCCAAGTGGGGACCCACACAGATACGCAGTATTTT.

The rearrangement links TRBV10-2 to TRBJ2-7; a weak D match, TRBD1 (6 bases). The ends were cut back, 0 bases at V and 1 base at J, with 16 bases in the middle. The germline CDR1 and CDR2 sequences are WSHSY and SAAADI. This CDR3 comprises 17 residues. This chain's CDR3 is CASSESFRLGGSYEQYF. In DNA, the CDR3 is TGCGCCAGCAGTGAGTCGTTTCGTTTAGGGGGATCCTACGAGCAGTACTTC.

This clonotype has only a few counts. The chain employs TRBV6-2 or TRBV6-3 and TRBJ2-1; 11 bases fit TRBD2. Germline V gene sequence: CDR1 MNHEY, CDR2 SVGEGT. There are 13 residues in the CDR3. J gave up 12 bases and V 4 bases, and 5 bases lay outside the gene matches. CDR3 residues: CASSSLAGETQFF. The CDR3 DNA is TGTGCCAGCAGTTCACTAGCGGGAGAAACGCAGTTCTTC.